A single T cell receptor beta chain is shown here with its context. Given a much more abundant clone one base away, this may be a read error. The record originates from a study of regulatory T cells in long-lasting Graves disease. The time point is: persistent/refractory GD, antithyroid drugs over 5 years with positive TRAb. TCR sequences were obtained from RNA taken from PBMCs. Germline CDR1 and CDR2: MNHEY and SVGAGI. V trimming: 3 bases; J trimming: 6 bases; junction bases outside the gene matches: 2. The CDR3 loop spans 14 amino acids. Arm-PCR of CDR3 regions and iRepertoire HTBI primers were used to build TCR beta libraries. Original processing methods: Detected in the samples were just over 60 TRBV and over 11 TRBJ segments. TCRdb passed the multiplex PCR reads through MiXCR, listing each CDR3 protein once. TCRdb, rather than the study authors, made the V and J calls. This sample has about 290,000 distinct CDR3 sequences, with around 23% found just once.

The chain joins TRBV6-5 to TRBJ1-4; 9 bases line up with TRBD1. The starting material was peripheral blood mononuclear cells (PBMCs), obtained when the disease was refractory, from a patient treated with antithyroid drugs. The TCR comes from a female donor with Graves disease. The CDR3 sequence is CASSYDRGYEKLFF. In DNA, the CDR3 is TGTGCCAGCAGTTATGACAGGGGGTATGAAAAACTGTTTTTT.